The rows below give T cell receptor beta chains drawn from one sample of a study of cytomegalovirus exposure and HLA in healthy donors. Repertoires were generated with immunoSEQ multiplex PCR, while TCRdb's copy carries only in-frame clones and drops some. The sample has 150,000 to 200,000 clones, roughly 13% seen once. The specimen was PBMCs. These receptor sequences come from a man aged 50-59 years in good health and CMV-seropositive. Each CDR3 is given with its conserved first and last residue. The order of the fields is V gene, clone size, J gene, D gene, CDR3 DNA, CDR3 protein. D genes are given only for firm matches. Not all rows give a size; the values are once, few, many and, for expanded clones, a class.

v_gene: TRBV29-1
abundance: .
j_gene: TRBJ2-2
d_gene: TRBD1
CDR3nt: TGCAGCGCCGACAGGGTTGGAACCGGGGAGCTGTTTTTT
CDR3aa: CSADRVGTGELFF

v_gene: TRBV30
abundance: few
j_gene: TRBJ2-1
d_gene: TRBD1
CDR3nt: TGTGCCTCCGGATCTGGGACAGGGCATACCTACAATGAGCAGTTCTTC
CDR3aa: CASGSGTGHTYNEQFF

v_gene: TRBV28
abundance: few
j_gene: TRBJ2-6
d_gene: TRBD1
CDR3nt: TGTGCCAGCAGTTCCCCGGTGACAGGGGTGTCTGGGGCCAACGTCCTGACTTTC
CDR3aa: CASSSPVTGVSGANVLTF

v_gene: TRBV28
abundance: .
j_gene: TRBJ1-1
d_gene: TRBD1
CDR3nt: TGTGCCAGCAGTTTATTGGGGACAGGGGGGAACACTGAAGCTTTCTTT
CDR3aa: CASSLLGTGGNTEAFF

v_gene: TRBV30
abundance: .
j_gene: TRBJ1-5
d_gene: .
CDR3nt: TGTGCCTGGAGTTCCGGGGTAGGGAGCAATCAGCCCCAGCATTTT
CDR3aa: CAWSSGVGSNQPQHF

v_gene: TRBV11-3
abundance: few
j_gene: TRBJ1-2
d_gene: .
CDR3nt: TGTGCCAGCAGCTCTAACAGGAGAGGTGGCTATGGCTACACCTTC
CDR3aa: CASSSNRRGGYGYTF

v_gene: TRBV5-8
abundance: few
j_gene: TRBJ1-5
d_gene: .
CDR3nt: TGTGCCAGCAGCCTGTCAAGAGTGCCCAATCAGCCCCAGCATTTT
CDR3aa: CASSLSRVPNQPQHF

v_gene: TRBV27
abundance: .
j_gene: TRBJ2-2
d_gene: .
CDR3nt: TGTGCCAGCAGTTTATTAGGGGACACCGGGGAGCTGTTTTTT
CDR3aa: CASSLLGDTGELFF

v_gene: TRBV6-1
abundance: few
j_gene: TRBJ2-2
d_gene: .
CDR3nt: TGTGCCAGCAGTAGAACAGCCGGGGAGCTGTTTTTT
CDR3aa: CASSRTAGELFF

v_gene: TRBV4-2
abundance: few
j_gene: TRBJ1-1
d_gene: .
CDR3nt: TGTGCCAGCAGCCGGCCGCCGGACATTGAAGCTTTCTTT
CDR3aa: CASSRPPDIEAFF

v_gene: TRBV19
abundance: .
j_gene: TRBJ2-7
d_gene: TRBD1
CDR3nt: TGTGCCAGTAGCCCGAGCGACAGGGGACGGTACGAGCAGTACTTC
CDR3aa: CASSPSDRGRYEQYF

v_gene: TRBV9
abundance: few
j_gene: TRBJ1-3
d_gene: .
CDR3nt: TGTGCCAGCAGCGTTCAGGGCTCTGGAAACACCATATATTTT
CDR3aa: CASSVQGSGNTIYF

v_gene: TRBV6-1
abundance: many
j_gene: TRBJ1-2
d_gene: TRBD1
CDR3nt: TGTGCCAGCAGCTCCAACAGGGGTAACTATGGCTACACCTTC
CDR3aa: CASSSNRGNYGYTF

v_gene: TRBV28
abundance: .
j_gene: TRBJ1-5
d_gene: TRBD1
CDR3nt: TGTGCCAGCAGCTTGACAGGGAAAAATCAGCCCCAGCATTTT
CDR3aa: CASSLTGKNQPQHF

v_gene: TRBV5-6
abundance: few
j_gene: TRBJ1-2
d_gene: .
CDR3nt: TGTGCCAGCAGCTTGGTGGCCGGGGATGGCTACACCTTC
CDR3aa: CASSLVAGDGYTF

v_gene: TRBV7-2
abundance: few
j_gene: TRBJ1-6
d_gene: TRBD1
CDR3nt: TGTGCCAGCAGCGGGACAGGGCAGTCACCCCTCCACTTT
CDR3aa: CASSGTGQSPLHF